This is a list of T cell receptor beta chains from one sample in a study of cytomegalovirus exposure and HLA in healthy donors. Generated by immunoSEQ multiplex PCR, the TCRdb table keeps only in-frame clones and is missing some. The sample lists hundreds of thousands of clones; about 86% were seen once. The source material was PBMCs. Source of these receptors: a woman between 25 and 40 years old in good health and CMV-seropositive. The CDR3 runs from the conserved cysteine through the conserved F or W. D genes are given only for firm matches. Some rows have no size entry. The others give once, few or many, or a class for an expanded clone.

16 | TRBJ2-2 | TRBV9 | once | - | CASSEADSEYTGELFF
14 | TRBJ2-7 | TRBV7-6 | few | TRBD2 | CASSITIAGYEQYF
15 | TRBJ1-5 | TRBV7-2 | few | - | CASSLGGESNQPQHF
15 | TRBJ2-7 | TRBV9 | - | TRBD1 | CASSVGQGNIYEQYF
14 | TRBJ1-3 | TRBV9 | - | - | CASSVASTGNTIYF
13 | TRBJ2-1 | TRBV11-2 | - | - | CASSLGLNNEQFF
15 | TRBJ1-2 | TRBV10-1 | - | - | CASRIIVGTRDGYTF
12 | TRBJ2-2 | TRBV27 | - | - | CASSFLERELFF
15 | TRBJ2-1 | TRBV25-1 | - | TRBD1 | CASSLRQGAYNEQFF
16 | TRBJ2-7 | TRBV5-1 | - | TRBD2 | CASSLGLAGPSYEQYF
17 | TRBJ1-2 | TRBV28 | - | TRBD1 | CASSSGGDRRGMVGYTF
14 | TRBJ1-4 | TRBV5-1 | once | TRBD1 | CASSWTGLNEKLFF
13 | TRBJ2-7 | TRBV28 | - | TRBD1 | CASSFGTGREQYF
19 | TRBJ2-7 | TRBV27 | - | TRBD2 | CASSLTGTSGIGGFYEQYF
17 | TRBJ2-1 | TRBV7-9 | - | TRBD2 | CASSSQPGLAGVGEQFF
18 | TRBJ1-2 | TRBV28 | - | TRBD1 | CASSYPRQGARGYYGYTF
13 | TRBJ1-3 | TRBV7-9 | - | - | CAQTYSSGNTIYF
13 | TRBJ2-5 | TRBV2 | - | - | CASSERSSTTQYF
16 | TRBJ2-3 | TRBV5-5 | - | TRBD2 | CASSLPLSGTTDTQYF
17 | TRBJ1-4 | TRBV6-1 | - | - | CASSEARVGGTNEKLFF
15 | TRBJ1-2 | TRBV29-1 | - | - | CSVGLPRGIDYGYTF
14 | TRBJ1-2 | TRBV4-1 | - | TRBD1 | CASSPTGIYYGYTF
15 | TRBJ1-2 | TRBV27 | - | TRBD1 | CASSSRSRGDYGYTF
19 | TRBJ2-7 | TRBV5-1 | - | - | CASSPKARSGTEKTYEQYF
13 | TRBJ1-1 | TRBV5-1 | few | - | CASSSVGDTEAFF
15 | TRBJ2-1 | TRBV18 | - | TRBD2 | CASSTAGANYNEQFF
14 | TRBJ2-1 | TRBV7-9 | - | TRBD1 | CASGGTGGEAEQFF
14 | TRBJ2-3 | TRBV6-1 | - | TRBD2 | CASGLAGYTDTQYF
12 | TRBJ1-2 | TRBV7-3 | - | TRBD1 | CASGGDRAGYTF
17 | TRBJ2-7 | TRBV19 | - | - | CASSIGGPGASKGEQYF
15 | TRBJ2-7 | TRBV11-2 | - | TRBD2 | CASSPGTSGSYEQYF
16 | TRBJ2-1 | TRBV25-1 | - | TRBD1 | CASSEWGWDRDNEQFF
16 | TRBJ2-2 | TRBV18 | once | TRBD2 | CASSPRVSGSSGELFF
15 | TRBJ2-3 | TRBV6-5 | - | - | CASSYSRSSTDTQYF
17 | TRBJ2-5 | TRBV4-1 | - | TRBD1 | CASSSGQVRWEQETQYF
16 | TRBJ2-1 | TRBV5-1 | - | TRBD2 | CASSLQGLGSLGEQFF
15 | TRBJ2-7 | TRBV18 | few | TRBD1 | CASSQDRTASYEQYF
15 | TRBJ2-2 | TRBV5-1 | - | - | CASSPGLEGTGELFF
17 | TRBJ2-1 | TRBV28 | few | TRBD2 | CASKTLAGVMGYNEQFF
15 | TRBJ2-2 | TRBV27 | - | - | CASGDSDTNTGELFF
14 | TRBJ2-1 | TRBV10-3 | - | TRBD2 | CAIRGTSGSYEQFF
17 | TRBJ1-5 | TRBV28 | - | - | CASRKPTAGYSNQPQHF
15 | TRBJ2-3 | TRBV11-2 | once | TRBD2 | CASSQQAGGGDTQYF
12 | TRBJ1-1 | TRBV6-1 | few | - | CASRVGNTEAFF
16 | TRBJ2-3 | TRBV15 | - | TRBD2 | CATSRASGSKTDTQYF
16 | TRBJ2-7 | TRBV29-1 | - | TRBD2 | CSAGGGAGGPNDEQYF
14 | TRBJ2-7 | TRBV5-5 | - | - | CASSLVGGSYEQYF
16 | TRBJ1-2 | TRBV11-2 | - | - | CASSSTLNRESDGYTF
19 | TRBJ2-7 | TRBV28 | - | TRBD2 | CASSFRVRTTPGGVFEQYF
17 | TRBJ2-3 | TRBV30 | - | - | CAWSLDSRGASTDTQYF
15 | TRBJ2-3 | TRBV9 | - | TRBD2 | CASSVVGGRTDTQYF